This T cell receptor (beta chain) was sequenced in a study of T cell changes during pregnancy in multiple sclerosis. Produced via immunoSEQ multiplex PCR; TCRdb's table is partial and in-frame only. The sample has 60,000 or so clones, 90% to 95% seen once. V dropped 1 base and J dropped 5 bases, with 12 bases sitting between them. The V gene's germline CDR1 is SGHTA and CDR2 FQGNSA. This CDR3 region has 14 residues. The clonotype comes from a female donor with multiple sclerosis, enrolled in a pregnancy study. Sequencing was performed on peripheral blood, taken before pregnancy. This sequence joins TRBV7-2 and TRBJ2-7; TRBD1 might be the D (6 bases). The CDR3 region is CASSLVRGSHEQYF. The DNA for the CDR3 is TGTGCCAGCAGCTTAGTGAGGGGGAGCCACGAGCAGTACTTC.